The 14 T cell receptor beta chains reported below all come from one sample, sequenced in a study of cytomegalovirus exposure and HLA in healthy donors. PCR employed 60 Vbeta and 13 Jbeta primers. The assay was immunoSEQ multiplex PCR, and TCRdb's table has in-frame clones only and misses some. Of about 200,000 clones listed, 82% are singletons. Sequenced: PBMCs. The receptors come from a boy aged 2 to 9 in good health and CMV-seronegative.

This clone was detected a few times. This chain uses TRBV5-1 with TRBJ2-3; D not certain. Trimming took 1 base from V and 1 from J, leaving 10 bases between them. The CDR3 runs 15 residues. From germline, CDR1 is SGHRS and CDR2 YFSETQ. Here the CDR3 DNA reads TGCGCCAGCAGCTTGAAAACAGCAGGCACAGATACGCAGTATTTT. Its protein is CASSLKTAGTDTQYF.

The chain has TRBV7-2 and TRBJ2-1; 10 nucleotides align to TRBD2. V lost 5 bases, J lost 5 bases, and 6 bases stayed unmatched. There are 15 residues in the CDR3. The germline V gene has CDR1 SGHTA and CDR2 FQGNSA. As DNA, the CDR3 is TGTGCCAGCAGCGCATTAGCGGGGGGCCACAATGAGCAGTTCTTC. This sequence encodes CASSALAGGHNEQFF.

The CDR3 is CASSYRQGWNYGYTF. CDR3 coding DNA: TGTGCCAGCAGTTACCGACAGGGGTGGAACTATGGCTACACCTTC. V usage is TRBV6-5 and J usage is TRBJ1-2; 8 bases line up with TRBD1. Germline CDR1 MNHEY, CDR2 SVGAGI. Unmatched junction bases numbered 4, after V lost 2 bases and J lost 2 bases. CDR3 size: 15 residues.

This rearrangement joins TRBV5-6 to TRBJ2-1; TRBD1 aligns across 11 bases. This CDR3 has 15 residues. Germline CDR1 and CDR2: SGHDT and YYEEEE. Losses at the gene ends were 4 bases for V and 5 bases for J; bases not matched to a gene: 5. CDR3 sequence reads: CASSTPGQGDNEQFF. CDR3 in DNA: TGTGCCAGCAGCACTCCGGGACAGGGGGACAATGAGCAGTTCTTC.

The chain couples TRBV20-1 to TRBJ2-7; D ambiguous. V gave up 5 bases and J gave up 4 bases, with 9 bases separating them. The CDR3 sequence is 11 residues long. CDR1 and CDR2 (germline): DFQATT, SNEGSKA (reference sequence). CDR3 DNA sequence: TGCAGTGCTCGAACAAAGTACGAGCAGTACTTC. Amino acid sequence: CSARTKYEQYF.

CDR3 region: CASRGGLGTEAFF. DNA of the CDR3: TGTGCCAGCAGGGGGGGGCTAGGCACTGAAGCTTTCTTT. The rearrangement links TRBV6-6 to TRBJ1-1, with D maybe TRBD1 (6 bases). Trimming pared 6 bases from V and 4 bases from J, leaving 12 bases between. The germline CDR1 and CDR2 sequences are MNHNY and SVGAGI (reference sequence). The CDR3 covers 13 residues.

In its sample, this clone was seen once. The gene calls are TRBV18 and TRBJ2-2; no clear D gene. Trimming removed 2 bases from V and 7 bases from J, with 20 bases in between. This CDR3 has 17 residues. CDR1 is KGHSH and CDR2 is LQKENI in the germline V gene. The DNA of the CDR3 is TGTGCCAGCTCACCAAACTTGAGCCCGAGTGGTGGCGGGGAGCTGTTTTTT. Translated: CASSPNLSPSGGGELFF.

This clone was found a few times. This sequence joins TRBV18 and TRBJ1-2; TRBD1 matches 7 bases. The CDR3 covers 14 residues. In germline, CDR1 is KGHSH, CDR2 LQKENI. The V and J ends lost 2 bases and 8 bases, in that order; junction bases with no gene match: 8. CDR3 in DNA: TGTGCCAGCTCACCATCCCAGGGGGTTGAAGGCTACACCTTC. It yields the protein CASSPSQGVEGYTF.

DNA of the CDR3: TGTGCCAGCAGCTTTGGGGGGATGAACACTGAAGCTTTCTTT. Residues: CASSFGGMNTEAFF. This rearrangement joins TRBV7-2 to TRBJ1-1; tentatively, D is TRBD1 (5 bases). Germline lookup yields CDR1 SGHTA and CDR2 FQGNSA. The CDR3 contains 14 residues. The V and J ends lost 3 bases and 0 bases respectively, with 8 bases between them.

The chain joins TRBV4-2 to TRBJ1-5, with D possibly matching TRBD1 (5 bases). This CDR3 contains 15 residues. V gave up 4 bases and J gave up 4 bases, with 14 bases separating them. CDR1 is LGHNA and CDR2 is YNFKEQ in the germline V gene. For the CDR3, the DNA is TGTGCCAGCAGCCTAAGCGGGGGGGGGAATCAGCCCCAGCATTTT. Translation: CASSLSGGGNQPQHF.

Only a few counts were recorded for this clone. CDR3 protein: CASKLRQGPQPQHF. Here the CDR3 DNA reads TGTGCCAGCAAACTTAGACAGGGCCCTCAGCCCCAGCATTTT. This rearrangement joins TRBV6-1 to TRBJ1-5, with TRBD1 matching over 7 bases. The CDR3 totals 14 residues. With 7 bases clipped from V and 6 bases from J, the junction kept 9 bases outside the gene matches. Germline V gene sequence: CDR1 MNHNS, CDR2 SASEGT.

The V and J genes are TRBV7-9 and TRBJ1-3; perhaps TRBD1 as D (5 bases). V was shortened by 0 bases and J by 3 bases, with 12 bases between the two germline ends. Germline loops: CDR1 SEHNR, CDR2 FQNEAQ (reference sequence). The CDR3 totals 16 residues. As DNA, the CDR3 is TGTGCCAGCAGCTTAGCCACGGGGGGACTTGGAAACACCATATATTTT. It yields the protein CASSLATGGLGNTIYF.

The V call is TRBV29-1, the J call TRBJ2-1; TRBD1 agrees at 7 bases. Per the germline V gene, CDR1 is SQVTM and CDR2 is ANQGSEA. The junction had 5 bases not matched to a gene; V was cut back by 5 bases and J by 7 bases. The CDR3 consists of 12 residues. CDR3 loop: CSVMTGMNEQFF. The CDR3 nucleotides are TGCAGCGTTATGACAGGGATGAATGAGCAGTTCTTC.

Comments on this clone: Within the sample, other DNA sequences also encode this same CDR3. The chain carries TRBV7-2 and TRBJ2-3; 8 bases map to TRBD1. V shed 0 bases, J shed 6 bases, and the junction held 5 bases outside the gene matches. Germline-derived CDR1 and CDR2 are SGHTA and FQGNSA. The CDR3 has 15 amino acids. The CDR3 loop reads CASSLAQGATDTQYF. The CDR3 nucleotides are TGTGCCAGCAGCTTAGCCCAGGGGGCCACGGATACGCAGTATTTT.